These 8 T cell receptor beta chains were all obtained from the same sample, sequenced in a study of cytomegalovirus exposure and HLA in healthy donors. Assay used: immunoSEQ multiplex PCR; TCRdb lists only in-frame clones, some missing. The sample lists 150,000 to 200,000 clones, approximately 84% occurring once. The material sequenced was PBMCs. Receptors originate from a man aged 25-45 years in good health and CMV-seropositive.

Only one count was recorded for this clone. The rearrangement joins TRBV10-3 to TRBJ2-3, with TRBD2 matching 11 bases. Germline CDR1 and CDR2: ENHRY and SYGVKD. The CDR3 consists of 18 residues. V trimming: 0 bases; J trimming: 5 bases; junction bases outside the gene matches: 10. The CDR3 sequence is CAISESTSGKSGGDTQYF. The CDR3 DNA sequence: TGTGCCATCAGTGAGTCGACTAGCGGGAAGTCGGGGGGAGATACGCAGTATTTT.

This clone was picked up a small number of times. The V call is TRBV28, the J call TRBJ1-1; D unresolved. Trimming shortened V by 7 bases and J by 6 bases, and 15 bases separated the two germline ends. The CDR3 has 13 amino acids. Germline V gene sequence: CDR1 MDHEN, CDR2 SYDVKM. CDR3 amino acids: CASMEFEGSEAFF. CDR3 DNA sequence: TGTGCCAGCATGGAGTTCGAGGGCTCTGAAGCTTTCTTT.

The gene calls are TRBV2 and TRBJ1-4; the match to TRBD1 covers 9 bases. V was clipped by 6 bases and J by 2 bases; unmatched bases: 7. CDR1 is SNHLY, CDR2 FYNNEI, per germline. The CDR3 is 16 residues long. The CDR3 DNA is TGTGCCAGCAGGCGAACAGGGGGCAGGACTAATGAAAAACTGTTTTTT. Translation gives CASRRTGGRTNEKLFF.

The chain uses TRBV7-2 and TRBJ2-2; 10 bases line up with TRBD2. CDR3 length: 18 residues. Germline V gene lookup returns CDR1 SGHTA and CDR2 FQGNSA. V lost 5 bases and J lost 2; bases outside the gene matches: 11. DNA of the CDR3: TGTGCCAGCAGCCCACTACGGACTAGCGGATCTAACACCGGGGAGCTGTTTTTT. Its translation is CASSPLRTSGSNTGELFF.

CDR3 nucleotides: TGTGCCACGCAAGCAGGCTCTGGAAACACCATATATTTT. It yields the protein CATQAGSGNTIYF. The chain couples TRBV25-1 to TRBJ1-3; D gene unclear. Germline CDR1 and CDR2: MGHDK and SYGVNS. The CDR3 contains 13 residues. V gave up 10 bases and J gave up 0 bases, with 10 bases separating them.

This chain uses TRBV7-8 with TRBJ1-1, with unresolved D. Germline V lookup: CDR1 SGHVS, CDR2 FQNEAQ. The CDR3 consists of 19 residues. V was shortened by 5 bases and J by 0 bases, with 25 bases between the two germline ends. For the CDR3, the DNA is TGTGCCAGCAGCCTCCGCTCCGGTTGGTCACCTACCCTGAACACTGAAGCTTTCTTT. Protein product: CASSLRSGWSPTLNTEAFF.

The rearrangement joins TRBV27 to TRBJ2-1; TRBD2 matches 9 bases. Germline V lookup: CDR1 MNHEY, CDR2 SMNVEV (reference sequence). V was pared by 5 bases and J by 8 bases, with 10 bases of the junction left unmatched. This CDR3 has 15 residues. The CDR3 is CASSLDLAGRDEQFF. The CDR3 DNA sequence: TGTGCCAGCAGTCTCGACCTAGCGGGACGCGATGAGCAGTTCTTC.

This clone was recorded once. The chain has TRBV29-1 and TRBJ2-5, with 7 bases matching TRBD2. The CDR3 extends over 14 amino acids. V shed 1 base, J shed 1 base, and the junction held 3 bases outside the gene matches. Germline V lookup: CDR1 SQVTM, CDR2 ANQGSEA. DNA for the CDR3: TGCAGCGTTGAAGCTAGCGGCCTCCAAGAGACCCAGTACTTC. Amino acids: CSVEASGLQETQYF.